This TCR beta chain was identified in a study of blood T cell repertoires in COVID-19. Overall study context: The United States, Italy and Spain supplied acute and convalescent COVID-19 samples. Sources were T cells, B-cell-depleted T cells, or PBMCs; the material itself was cDNA or gDNA.

In the authors' methods: Nucleated cell number was recorded as an estimate derived from reference gene primer amplification. The protocol was immunoSEQ multiplex PCR, while the TCRdb copy is restricted to in-frame clones and leaves out a portion. V and J calls and clone size follow that table, whereas D and trimming were derived from the DNA. The repertoire holds 200,000 or so clones, with about nine tenths as singletons. The sequence was obtained from a woman aged 50 to 65 with acute or convalescent COVID-19. Sample: peripheral blood.

CDR3 sequence (DNA): TGTGCCAGCAGTGACTCGAGAGGTTTGCAGCCCCAGCATTTT. Its protein product is CASSDSRGLQPQHF. The chain is built from TRBV6-4 and TRBJ1-5; D remains ambiguous. The CDR3 spans 14 residues. Trimming took off 0 bases at V and 7 bases at J, with 10 bases between the two ends. Germline-derived CDR1 and CDR2 are MRHNA and SNTAGT.